This TCR beta chain emerged from a study of monozygotic twins with inflammatory bowel disease. Blood was drawn once per donor, and each sample measured 2 to 2.5 ml. TCRdb processed the 5' RACE reads again and assigns one entry to each CDR3 protein, with no DNA. Its listing shows 300,000 to 450,000 distinct CDR3 sequences. Germline-derived CDR1 and CDR2 are MNHEY and SVGEGT. This CDR3 has 16 residues. Sequencing was carried out using blood. This chain joins TRBV6-2 or TRBV6-3 and TRBJ2-2; TCRdb gives TRBD1 as the D gene, but with no DNA this cannot be confirmed. The sequence was collected from a human donor with ulcerative colitis or Crohn's disease, or a healthy co-twin of an affected twin (not recorded which). CDR3 loop: CASRHPRTGETGELFF.